Included here is one T cell receptor beta chain sequence, with context. Per the germline V gene, CDR1 is SNHLY and CDR2 is FYNNEI. The V end lost 6 bases, the J end lost 1 base, and 11 bases lay between the germline ends. This CDR3 has 14 residues. The data stem from a study of T cell changes during pregnancy in multiple sclerosis. The repertoire was sequenced with immunoSEQ multiplex PCR; TCRdb's copy has only in-frame clones and lacks some. The sample carries about 77,000 clones, approximately 90% recorded once. Specimen: peripheral blood, collected before pregnancy. The gene calls are TRBV2 and TRBJ2-3; D possibly corresponds to TRBD2 (7 bases). The sequence derives from a female donor with multiple sclerosis, enrolled in a pregnancy study. DNA for the CDR3: TGTGCCAGCAGGGGAGGGGGGGGCACAGATACGCAGTATTTT. Protein sequence: CASRGGGGTDTQYF.